The rows below give T cell receptor beta chains drawn from one sample of a study of blood T cells in healthy people across ages. A single record per CDR3 protein comes from TCRdb applying MiXCR to the 5' RACE reads. Here the sample spans some 1.5 million distinct CDR3 sequences, 35% to 45% being singletons. What was sequenced was blood. Source of these receptors: a woman under 30 in good health. CDR3s leave out the opening cysteine and the closing phenylalanine or tryptophan.

v_call cdr3_aa
TRBV28 ASSSPRRPLETQY
TRBV7-2 ASRYATDTQY
TRBV6-5 ASRRTGSGAYVLT
TRBV12-3/TRBV12-4 ASSLGARGQEGNQPQH
TRBV3-1 ASSPLAINYNEQF
TRBV9 ASSETGMEPQH
TRBV5-1 ASSLFREQDNEQF
TRBV12-3/TRBV12-4 ASTSSGGWTQY
TRBV12-3/TRBV12-4 ASSPPGLAGVVIPYNEQY
TRBV15 ATSRVPEIYGYT
TRBV5-1 ASSKPGQQETQY
TRBV6-6 ASSYSKGWVGNTIY
TRBV14 ASSQGGRSGISTDTQY
TRBV27 ASSLQQVGYGYT
TRBV6-2/TRBV6-3 ASTQGGHGYT
TRBV15 ATSRGDSGANVLT
TRBV5-1 ASSLRLAGASVNEQF
TRBV15 ATSRDPLSGVDTPGYT
TRBV7-9 ASSSPGQTAYEQY
TRBV4-2 ASSQVGREQPQH
TRBV11-3 ASSAGTGTYNEQF
TRBV7-9 ASSPGVLSTEAF
TRBV29-1 SVRKGQTQY